This T cell receptor (beta chain) was identified during a study of T cell responses to AZD1222 COVID-19 vaccine. Clones were sequenced by immunoSEQ multiplex PCR, and TCRdb holds only the in-frame ones, with some missing. The table lists 85,000 to 120,000 clones, 84% of them singletons. Looked up from germline, CDR1 is MGHDK and CDR2 is SYGVNS. The CDR3 runs to 17 residues. V gave up 2 bases and J gave up 1 base; unmatched junction bases: 9. With regard to this clone: The antigen is not known.

Study-wide results and limits: With two AZD1222 doses given, Spike-specific TCR breadth and depth both rose. Baseline seropositivity characterized only six AZD1222 recipients.

The starting material was peripheral blood, obtained on day 0 of AZD1222 vaccination. The TCR comes from an adult in good health. This chain connects TRBV25-1 to TRBJ2-7; 9 bases align to TRBD2. The CDR3 loop is CASSEIRVAGASYEQYF. CDR3 DNA: TGTGCCAGCAGTGAAATACGGGTAGCGGGAGCTTCCTACGAGCAGTACTTC.